The rows below give T cell receptor beta chains drawn from one sample of a study of liver allograft versus peripheral blood T cells. TCRdb processed the reads anew with MiXCR; each CDR3 protein has one entry. The sample lists around 12,000 distinct CDR3 sequences, 15% to 20% seen once, with roughly an eighth in the top ten. The receptors originated from a human patient who had a liver transplant. Some T cells may be graft donor cells. The CDR3 runs from the conserved cysteine through the conserved F or W. Fields, in order: J gene, clone size, V gene, D gene, CDR3 protein, CDR3 DNA. D genes are given only for firm matches. Rows may omit the clone size; those that give it use once, few, many or a size class.

j_gene: TRBJ2-3; abundance: few; v_gene: TRBV28; d_gene: TRBD1; CDR3aa: CASSYGTGMTDTQYF; CDR3nt: TGTGCCAGCAGTTACGGGACAGGGATGACAGATACGCAGTATTTT
j_gene: TRBJ2-2; abundance: medium-sized; v_gene: TRBV7-2; d_gene: TRBD2; CDR3aa: CATASGGALNTGELFF; CDR3nt: TGTGCCACCGCTAGCGGGGGGGCCTTGAACACCGGGGAGCTGTTTTTT
j_gene: TRBJ1-1; abundance: NA; v_gene: TRBV9; d_gene: TRBD1; CDR3aa: CASSPGQGAGNTEAFF; CDR3nt: TGTGCCAGCAGCCCAGGACAGGGCGCTGGGAACACTGAAGCTTTCTTT
j_gene: TRBJ2-2; abundance: many; v_gene: TRBV6-5; d_gene: NA; CDR3aa: CASRGFANTGELFF; CDR3nt: TGTGCCAGCAGAGGTTTCGCGAACACCGGGGAGCTGTTTTTT
j_gene: TRBJ2-7; abundance: many; v_gene: TRBV29-1; d_gene: TRBD1; CDR3aa: CSVEGGQGFNEQYF; CDR3nt: TGCAGCGTTGAAGGCGGACAGGGGTTTAACGAGCAGTACTTC
j_gene: TRBJ1-5; abundance: many; v_gene: TRBV19; d_gene: TRBD1; CDR3aa: CASSEGTGLGQPQHF; CDR3nt: TGTGCCAGTAGTGAGGGGACAGGGCTTGGGCAGCCCCAGCATTTT
j_gene: TRBJ1-4; abundance: many; v_gene: TRBV28; d_gene: NA; CDR3aa: CASGGRTATNEKLFF; CDR3nt: TGTGCCAGCGGGGGGCGGACGGCAACTAATGAAAAACTGTTTTTT
j_gene: TRBJ2-5; abundance: many; v_gene: TRBV19; d_gene: NA; CDR3aa: CASSMRTIQETQYF; CDR3nt: TGTGCCAGTAGTATGCGCACTATACAAGAGACCCAGTACTTC
j_gene: TRBJ1-5; abundance: NA; v_gene: TRBV28; d_gene: NA; CDR3aa: CASSPGTFLRSNQPQHF; CDR3nt: TGTGCCAGCAGTCCGGGCACCTTTCTGAGGAGCAATCAGCCCCAGCATTTT
j_gene: TRBJ1-2; abundance: medium-sized; v_gene: TRBV18; d_gene: NA; CDR3aa: CASSRGGGEFYGYTF; CDR3nt: TGTGCCAGCTCACGAGGAGGGGGAGAGTTTTATGGCTACACCTTC
j_gene: TRBJ1-5; abundance: many; v_gene: TRBV28; d_gene: NA; CDR3aa: CASSRDVSNQPQHF; CDR3nt: TGTGCCAGCAGTCGGGACGTTAGCAATCAGCCCCAGCATTTT
j_gene: TRBJ2-1; abundance: NA; v_gene: TRBV12-3/TRBV12-4; d_gene: NA; CDR3aa: CASSLGQTFSQFF; CDR3nt: TGTGCCAGCAGCCTTGGACAGACCTTCAGCCAGTTCTTC
j_gene: TRBJ1-4; abundance: NA; v_gene: TRBV30; d_gene: NA; CDR3aa: CAWSPGQSTNEKLFF; CDR3nt: TGTGCCTGGAGTCCTGGACAGTCGACTAATGAAAAACTGTTTTTT
j_gene: TRBJ2-1; abundance: NA; v_gene: TRBV20-1; d_gene: TRBD2; CDR3aa: CSASSPSGASYNEQFF; CDR3nt: TGCAGTGCTAGTTCTCCTAGCGGAGCCTCCTACAATGAGCAGTTCTTC
j_gene: TRBJ1-2; abundance: many; v_gene: TRBV7-2; d_gene: NA; CDR3aa: CATSLRNTNYGYTF; CDR3nt: TGTGCCACCAGCTTAAGGAACACTAACTATGGCTACACCTTC
j_gene: TRBJ2-2; abundance: medium-sized; v_gene: TRBV6-2/TRBV6-3; d_gene: NA; CDR3aa: CASTVLGLSTGELFF; CDR3nt: TGTGCCAGCACGGTACTAGGTTTATCCACCGGGGAGCTGTTTTTT
j_gene: TRBJ2-1; abundance: NA; v_gene: TRBV27; d_gene: NA; CDR3aa: CASSFTRGEQFF; CDR3nt: TGTGCCAGCAGTTTCACTCGGGGTGAGCAGTTCTTC
j_gene: TRBJ1-5; abundance: medium-sized; v_gene: TRBV10-3; d_gene: NA; CDR3aa: CAISESGEGRQPQHF; CDR3nt: TGTGCCATCAGTGAGTCGGGTGAGGGGCGTCAGCCCCAGCATTTT
j_gene: TRBJ1-2; abundance: medium-sized; v_gene: TRBV28; d_gene: TRBD1; CDR3aa: CASSRTGQGARGYTF; CDR3nt: TGTGCCAGCAGCCGTACGGGACAGGGGGCGCGAGGCTACACCTTC
j_gene: TRBJ2-7; abundance: few; v_gene: TRBV28; d_gene: NA; CDR3aa: CATLGHSNDEQYF; CDR3nt: TGTGCCACATTAGGACATAGCAACGACGAGCAGTACTTC
j_gene: TRBJ2-1; abundance: many; v_gene: TRBV15; d_gene: TRBD1; CDR3aa: CATSTPGQTTYNEQFF; CDR3nt: TGTGCCACCAGCACCCCGGGACAGACCACCTACAATGAGCAGTTCTTC
j_gene: TRBJ2-3; abundance: NA; v_gene: TRBV2; d_gene: NA; CDR3aa: CASSVRAGPDTQYF; CDR3nt: TGTGCCAGCAGTGTAAGGGCAGGGCCAGATACGCAGTATTTT
j_gene: TRBJ2-1; abundance: medium-sized; v_gene: TRBV10-3; d_gene: TRBD2; CDR3aa: CAIRSTSGRAAVNEQFF; CDR3nt: TGTGCCATCAGATCGACTAGCGGGCGAGCTGCTGTCAATGAGCAGTTCTTC
j_gene: TRBJ2-1; abundance: few; v_gene: TRBV7-9; d_gene: TRBD2; CDR3aa: CASPQVGGGNEQFF; CDR3nt: TGTGCCAGCCCACAGGTTGGGGGGGGCAATGAGCAGTTCTTC
j_gene: TRBJ1-2; abundance: few; v_gene: TRBV30; d_gene: TRBD1; CDR3aa: CAWTGTGPPGYTF; CDR3nt: TGTGCCTGGACAGGGACAGGGCCACCTGGCTACACCTTC
j_gene: TRBJ1-6; abundance: NA; v_gene: TRBV20-1; d_gene: NA; CDR3aa: CSARDSTASPLHF; CDR3nt: TGCAGTGCTAGAGATTCAACAGCTTCACCCCTCCACTTT
j_gene: TRBJ2-2; abundance: medium-sized; v_gene: TRBV30; d_gene: TRBD2; CDR3aa: CAWSVRWDSGKTGELFF; CDR3nt: TGTGCCTGGAGTGTACGGTGGGATAGCGGGAAAACCGGGGAGCTGTTTTTT
j_gene: TRBJ2-1; abundance: many; v_gene: TRBV19; d_gene: TRBD2; CDR3aa: CASSIAGGVNEQFF; CDR3nt: TGTGCCAGTAGTATAGCGGGAGGGGTCAATGAGCAGTTCTTC
j_gene: TRBJ1-4; abundance: few; v_gene: TRBV12-3/TRBV12-4; d_gene: NA; CDR3aa: CASSRQPTNEKLFF; CDR3nt: TGTGCCAGCAGTCGACAACCCACTAATGAAAAACTGTTTTTT
j_gene: TRBJ1-2; abundance: medium-sized; v_gene: TRBV19; d_gene: TRBD1; CDR3aa: CASRVGQGYGYTF; CDR3nt: TGTGCCAGTAGGGTCGGACAGGGCTATGGCTACACCTTC
j_gene: TRBJ1-1; abundance: NA; v_gene: TRBV20-1; d_gene: TRBD1; CDR3aa: CSARDSGTGGWENTEAFF; CDR3nt: TGCAGTGCTAGGGACTCCGGGACAGGGGGCTGGGAGAACACTGAAGCTTTCTTT
j_gene: TRBJ2-6; abundance: few; v_gene: TRBV11-2; d_gene: TRBD1; CDR3aa: CASSLVPGQYNSGANVLTF; CDR3nt: TGTGCCAGCAGCTTAGTCCCGGGACAGTACAACTCTGGGGCCAACGTCCTGACTTTC
j_gene: TRBJ1-3; abundance: many; v_gene: TRBV18; d_gene: TRBD1; CDR3aa: CASSPPGTGPRSSSGNTIYF; CDR3nt: TGTGCCAGCTCACCGCCCGGGACAGGTCCTCGATCCAGCTCTGGAAACACCATATATTTT
j_gene: TRBJ1-1; abundance: many; v_gene: TRBV7-2; d_gene: NA; CDR3aa: CASSPWTEGEAFF; CDR3nt: TGTGCCAGCAGCCCCTGGACAGAGGGTGAAGCTTTCTTT
j_gene: TRBJ1-1; abundance: medium-sized; v_gene: TRBV29-1; d_gene: NA; CDR3aa: CSVDQGRNTEAFF; CDR3nt: TGCAGCGTTGATCAGGGGCGTAACACTGAAGCTTTCTTT
j_gene: TRBJ2-4; abundance: few; v_gene: TRBV30; d_gene: TRBD1; CDR3aa: CAWTRGPRDIQYF; CDR3nt: TGTGCCTGGACCAGGGGGCCGAGGGACATTCAGTACTTC
j_gene: TRBJ1-4; abundance: NA; v_gene: TRBV20-1; d_gene: NA; CDR3aa: CSAPLEGRNTNEKLFF; CDR3nt: TGCAGTGCCCCCCTCGAGGGACGGAATACTAATGAAAAACTGTTTTTT
j_gene: TRBJ2-1; abundance: few; v_gene: TRBV5-4; d_gene: NA; CDR3aa: CASSLEGAKVGGYNEQFF; CDR3nt: TGTGCCAGCAGCTTGGAGGGGGCAAAGGTGGGAGGCTACAATGAGCAGTTCTTC
j_gene: TRBJ2-7; abundance: NA; v_gene: TRBV28; d_gene: NA; CDR3aa: CASKLTGSYEQYF; CDR3nt: TGTGCCAGCAAACTAACAGGGTCCTACGAGCAGTACTTC
j_gene: TRBJ1-4; abundance: NA; v_gene: TRBV6-6; d_gene: NA; CDR3aa: CASSSQDGKLFF; CDR3nt: TGTGCCAGCAGTTCACAGGATGGGAAACTGTTTTTT
j_gene: TRBJ2-2; abundance: many; v_gene: TRBV7-9; d_gene: TRBD1; CDR3aa: CASRRPGTANTGELFF; CDR3nt: TGTGCCAGCAGGCGACCCGGGACAGCGAACACCGGGGAGCTGTTTTTT
j_gene: TRBJ2-2; abundance: few; v_gene: TRBV5-3; d_gene: NA; CDR3aa: CARRAGVDTGELFF; CDR3nt: TGTGCCAGAAGGGCAGGGGTCGACACCGGGGAGCTGTTTTTT
j_gene: TRBJ2-5; abundance: medium-sized; v_gene: TRBV6-5; d_gene: NA; CDR3aa: CAARLNTQETQYF; CDR3nt: TGTGCCGCCAGATTGAATACCCAAGAGACCCAGTACTTC
j_gene: TRBJ2-1; abundance: NA; v_gene: TRBV29-1; d_gene: NA; CDR3aa: CSVEKGYNEQFF; CDR3nt: TGCAGCGTTGAAAAAGGGTACAATGAGCAGTTCTTC
j_gene: TRBJ2-4; abundance: many; v_gene: TRBV5-6; d_gene: TRBD1; CDR3aa: CASSARGGQGRNIQYF; CDR3nt: TGTGCCAGCAGCGCCAGGGGAGGACAGGGGCGGAACATTCAGTACTTC
j_gene: TRBJ1-4; abundance: many; v_gene: TRBV15; d_gene: NA; CDR3aa: CATSSGVHAAEKLFF; CDR3nt: TGTGCCACCAGCAGTGGGGTCCACGCAGCTGAAAAACTGTTTTTT
j_gene: TRBJ2-2; abundance: NA; v_gene: TRBV28; d_gene: NA; CDR3aa: CASSSPLAPGELFF; CDR3nt: TGTGCCAGCAGTTCCCCACTAGCCCCCGGGGAGCTGTTTTTT
j_gene: TRBJ1-1; abundance: few; v_gene: TRBV5-4; d_gene: NA; CDR3aa: CASPGRTGNTEAFF; CDR3nt: TGTGCCAGCCCGGGACGGACGGGGAACACTGAAGCTTTCTTT
j_gene: TRBJ1-4; abundance: many; v_gene: TRBV29-1; d_gene: NA; CDR3aa: CSVSSGYEKLFF; CDR3nt: TGCAGCGTCTCCTCAGGCTATGAAAAACTGTTTTTT
j_gene: TRBJ1-2; abundance: NA; v_gene: TRBV28; d_gene: TRBD1; CDR3aa: CASSSSGTGGKVRGYTF; CDR3nt: TGTGCCAGCAGCTCCTCCGGGACAGGGGGCAAGGTGAGAGGCTACACCTTC